The text below deals with one TCR beta chain. Its cognate antigen is unknown. The data were taken from a study of T cell clonotyping in hematopoietic cell transplantation. The overall study: Recipients' pretransplant samples followed cytoreduction.

Here immunoSEQ multiplex PCR was the method, and the copy in TCRdb shows in-frame clones only, minus some. The sample has fewer than 20,000 clones; roughly 83% are singletons. Findings and caveats of the study: At the given depth, recipient repertoires were over 97% de novo clonotypes. Recipient TCR diversity dropped after transplant; expanded clonotypes rose from day 30 to 180.

Time point: recipient sample about 28 days before transplant, after cytoreduction. The CDR3 is made up of 15 amino acids. CDR1 and CDR2 from the germline V gene are SGDLS and YYNGEE. V lost 0 bases, J lost 0 bases, and 3 bases stayed unmatched. The sample consisted of peripheral blood mononuclear cells, taken before stem cell transplant. The chain has TRBV9 and TRBJ2-7; TRBD1 matches at 7 bases. The TCR originated in a man aged 50 or older with acute myeloid leukemia. Some clones in this sample may be carry-over from other donors' samples. The CDR3 spells CASSVEWTGSYEQYF. For the CDR3, the DNA is TGTGCCAGCAGCGTAGAGTGGACAGGCTCCTACGAGCAGTACTTC.